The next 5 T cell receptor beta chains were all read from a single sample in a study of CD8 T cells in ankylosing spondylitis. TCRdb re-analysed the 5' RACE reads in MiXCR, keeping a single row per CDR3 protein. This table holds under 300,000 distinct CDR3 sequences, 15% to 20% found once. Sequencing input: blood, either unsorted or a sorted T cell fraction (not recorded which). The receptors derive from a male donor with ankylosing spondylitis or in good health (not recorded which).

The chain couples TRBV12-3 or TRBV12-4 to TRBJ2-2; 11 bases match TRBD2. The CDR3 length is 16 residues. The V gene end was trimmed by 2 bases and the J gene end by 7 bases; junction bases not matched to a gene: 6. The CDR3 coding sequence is TGTGCCAGCAGTTTACCTAGCGGGAGGTTTGGCGGGGAGCTGTTTTTT. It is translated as CASSLPSGRFGGELFF.

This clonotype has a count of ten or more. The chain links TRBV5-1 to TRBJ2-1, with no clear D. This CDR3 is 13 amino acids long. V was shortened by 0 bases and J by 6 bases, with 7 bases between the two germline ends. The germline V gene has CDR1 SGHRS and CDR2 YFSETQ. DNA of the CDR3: TGCGCCAGCAGCTTGGAGGCTTTCAATGAGCAGTTCTTC. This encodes CASSLEAFNEQFF. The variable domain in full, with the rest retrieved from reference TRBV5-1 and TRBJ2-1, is KAGVTQTPRYLIKTRGQQVTLSCSPISGHRSVSWYQQTPGQGLQFLFEYFSETQRNKGNFPGRFSGRQFSNSRSEMNVSTLELGDSALYLCASSLEAFNEQFFGPGTRLTVL.

The CDR3 DNA reads as TGCGCCAGCAGAGGGACAGGGATAGAGACCCAGTACTTC. It yields the protein CASRGTGIETQYF. V gene TRBV5-1 combines with J gene TRBJ2-5; 9 bases agree with TRBD1. V shed 5 bases, J shed 4 bases, and the junction held 3 bases outside the gene matches. This CDR3 spans 13 amino acids. From germline, CDR1 is SGHRS and CDR2 YFSETQ.

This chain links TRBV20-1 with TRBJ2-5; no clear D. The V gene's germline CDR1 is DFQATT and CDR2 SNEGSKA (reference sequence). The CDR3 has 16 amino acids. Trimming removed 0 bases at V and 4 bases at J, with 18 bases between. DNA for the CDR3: TGCAGTGCTAGAGATTCCCTAGTGGGATCGACAGAGACCCAGTACTTC. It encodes CSARDSLVGSTETQYF.

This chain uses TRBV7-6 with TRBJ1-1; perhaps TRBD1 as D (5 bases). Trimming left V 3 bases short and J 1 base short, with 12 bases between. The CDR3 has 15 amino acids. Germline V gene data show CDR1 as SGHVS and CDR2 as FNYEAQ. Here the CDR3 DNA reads TGTGCCAGCAGCTTGGAGGGGTACGCGAACACTGAAGCTTTCTTT. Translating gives CASSLEGYANTEAFF.